Included here is one T cell receptor beta chain sequence, with context. The antigen is undetermined. Trimming left V 3 bases short and J 0 bases short, with 9 bases between. The germline V gene has CDR1 MNHEY and CDR2 SVGEGT. This CDR3 is 14 amino acids long. From the 5' RACE reads, TCRdb called clonotypes with MiXCR, one entry per CDR3 protein. The sample yields about 350,000 distinct CDR3 sequences, 20% seen once. The data stem from a study of CD8 T cells in ankylosing spondylitis. General study points: Ankylosing spondylitis blood seemed to carry a telltale TCR beta motif made of about 8 highly homologous variants. CD8+ cells made up the disease-linked clones, which were relatively rare in peripheral blood. According to the report, clones linked to the disease were significantly enriched in matched synovial fluid samples taken from ankylosing spondylitis patients. Existing reports had already noted some motif variants in reactive arthritis synovial fluid and blood.

The V call is TRBV6-2 or TRBV6-3, the J call TRBJ2-7, with D possibly being TRBD2 (5 bases). The receptor was isolated from a male donor with ankylosing spondylitis or in good health (not recorded which). The sample consisted of blood, either unsorted or a sorted T cell fraction (not recorded which). CDR3 amino acids: CASSYEGYSYEQYF. The CDR3 nucleotides are TGTGCCAGCAGTTATGAGGGATACTCCTACGAGCAGTACTTC.